These T cell receptor beta chains were read from a single sample in a study of blood T cell repertoires in COVID-19. Generated by immunoSEQ multiplex PCR, the TCRdb table keeps only in-frame clones and is missing some. The sample records about 130,000 clones, about 78% being singletons. The sample consisted of peripheral blood. The receptors derive from a man in his fifties or sixties who had recovered from COVID-19. Both conserved end residues are part of each CDR3. D genes are given only for firm matches. A row's size may be missing; if present it is once, few, many or a size class.

clone_size: .; j_call: TRBJ2-3; v_call: TRBV18; d_call: TRBD2; cdr3_nt: TGTGCCAGCTCACAAGCGGGGCTGAGGAGCACAGATACGCAGTATTTT; cdr3_aa: CASSQAGLRSTDTQYF
clone_size: .; j_call: TRBJ2-3; v_call: TRBV7-7; d_call: TRBD2; cdr3_nt: TGTGCTAGCTCTAAGGCTAGCGGGGGCCACGGGGATACGCAGTATTTT; cdr3_aa: CASSKASGGHGDTQYF
clone_size: .; j_call: TRBJ1-1; v_call: TRBV24-1; d_call: TRBD1; cdr3_nt: TGTGCCACCAGTGATGCCACGACAGGGAGCACTGAAGCTTTCTTT; cdr3_aa: CATSDATTGSTEAFF
clone_size: .; j_call: TRBJ2-1; v_call: TRBV9; d_call: TRBD1; cdr3_nt: TGTGCCAGCAGCGTAGGAGGGGGCTATCTCAATGAGCAGTTCTTC; cdr3_aa: CASSVGGGYLNEQFF
clone_size: .; j_call: TRBJ1-3; v_call: TRBV4-3; d_call: .; cdr3_nt: TGCGCCAGCAGCCCTCTGGGACTGCTCTCTGGAAACACCATATATTTT; cdr3_aa: CASSPLGLLSGNTIYF
clone_size: once; j_call: TRBJ1-1; v_call: TRBV10-3; d_call: TRBD1; cdr3_nt: TGTGCCATCAGTGAATCAGGGGGTGGGAACACTGAAGCTTTCTTT; cdr3_aa: CAISESGGGNTEAFF
clone_size: .; j_call: TRBJ2-7; v_call: TRBV11-2; d_call: TRBD1; cdr3_nt: TGTGCCAGCAGCTTAGGATGGGACAGGGACTACGAGCAGTACTTC; cdr3_aa: CASSLGWDRDYEQYF
clone_size: .; j_call: TRBJ2-3; v_call: TRBV4-2; d_call: TRBD2; cdr3_nt: TGTGCCAGCAGCCAAAGGTCTAGCGGGTCGTACACAGATACGCAGTATTTT; cdr3_aa: CASSQRSSGSYTDTQYF
clone_size: .; j_call: TRBJ1-1; v_call: TRBV6-5; d_call: .; cdr3_nt: TGTGCCAGCTTCCCCCGAGGCCTTACGGACACTGAAGCTTTCTTT; cdr3_aa: CASFPRGLTDTEAFF
clone_size: .; j_call: TRBJ2-5; v_call: TRBV28; d_call: TRBD1; cdr3_nt: TGTGCCAGCTGCGAACAGGGGTGGGTCGAGACCCAGTACTTC; cdr3_aa: CASCEQGWVETQYF
clone_size: .; j_call: TRBJ1-1; v_call: TRBV5-4; d_call: .; cdr3_nt: TGTGCCAGCAGCTCCAGGGATACTGAAGCTTTCTTT; cdr3_aa: CASSSRDTEAFF
clone_size: .; j_call: TRBJ1-1; v_call: TRBV19; d_call: .; cdr3_nt: TGTGCCAGTAGGTCCTCCTCTGACAGGCTGAACACTGAAGCTTTCTTT; cdr3_aa: CASRSSSDRLNTEAFF
clone_size: .; j_call: TRBJ1-1; v_call: TRBV6-4; d_call: .; cdr3_nt: TGTGCCAGCAGAAGGACAGCGAACACTGAAGCTTTCTTT; cdr3_aa: CASRRTANTEAFF
clone_size: .; j_call: TRBJ2-1; v_call: TRBV19; d_call: TRBD1; cdr3_nt: TGTGCCAGTCTTCGCCCCGGGACAGGGGAGAATGAGCAGTTCTTC; cdr3_aa: CASLRPGTGENEQFF
clone_size: .; j_call: TRBJ2-2; v_call: TRBV7-9; d_call: .; cdr3_nt: TGTGCCAGCCGCCGCGCAGGGGTCGACGGGGAGCTGTTTTTT; cdr3_aa: CASRRAGVDGELFF
clone_size: few; j_call: TRBJ1-6; v_call: TRBV19; d_call: TRBD1; cdr3_nt: TGTGCCAGTAGTGTGGACAGGGACTCACCCCTCCACTTT; cdr3_aa: CASSVDRDSPLHF
clone_size: .; j_call: TRBJ2-1; v_call: TRBV18; d_call: TRBD2; cdr3_nt: TGTGCCAGCTCACCCCTGCTAGCGGGGAACAATGAGCAGTTCTTC; cdr3_aa: CASSPLLAGNNEQFF
clone_size: .; j_call: TRBJ2-7; v_call: TRBV6-5; d_call: TRBD2; cdr3_nt: TGTGCCAGCAGTTACGCGACTAGCGGAGCTTTCTACGAGCAGTACTTC; cdr3_aa: CASSYATSGAFYEQYF
clone_size: .; j_call: TRBJ2-6; v_call: TRBV9; d_call: .; cdr3_nt: TGTGCCAGCAGCCTGGGAACAGGGTCAGGGGCCAACGTCCTGACTTTC; cdr3_aa: CASSLGTGSGANVLTF
clone_size: .; j_call: TRBJ2-4; v_call: TRBV2; d_call: .; cdr3_nt: TGTGCCAGCAGTCCCCGGGACACTAGGGCCAAAAACATTCAGTACTTC; cdr3_aa: CASSPRDTRAKNIQYF
clone_size: .; j_call: TRBJ1-4; v_call: TRBV7-2; d_call: .; cdr3_nt: TGTGCCAGCAGCTTAGGCGGGAATGAAAAACTGTTTTTT; cdr3_aa: CASSLGGNEKLFF
clone_size: .; j_call: TRBJ2-7; v_call: TRBV5-1; d_call: TRBD2; cdr3_nt: TGCGCCAGCAGCCTTCTAATCGGGAGCGGGATTGACGAGCAGTACTTC; cdr3_aa: CASSLLIGSGIDEQYF
clone_size: .; j_call: TRBJ2-7; v_call: TRBV10-3; d_call: .; cdr3_nt: TGTGCCATCAGTGAGTCCAGGGGCCACGAGCAGTACTTC; cdr3_aa: CAISESRGHEQYF
clone_size: .; j_call: TRBJ1-6; v_call: TRBV5-8; d_call: .; cdr3_nt: TGTGCCAGCAGCCCTGGGAGGGTTAGGAATTCACCCCTCCACTTT; cdr3_aa: CASSPGRVRNSPLHF
clone_size: .; j_call: TRBJ2-5; v_call: TRBV25-1; d_call: .; cdr3_nt: TGTGCCAGCAGTGAATATGGCAGCCAAGAGACCCAGTACTTC; cdr3_aa: CASSEYGSQETQYF
clone_size: .; j_call: TRBJ1-2; v_call: TRBV18; d_call: TRBD1; cdr3_nt: TGTGCCAGCTCACTTGGGACAGGGCATGGCTACACCTTC; cdr3_aa: CASSLGTGHGYTF
clone_size: .; j_call: TRBJ1-1; v_call: TRBV7-9; d_call: .; cdr3_nt: TGTGCCAGCAGCTTAAGCGCCAACACTGAAGCTTTCTTT; cdr3_aa: CASSLSANTEAFF
clone_size: .; j_call: TRBJ1-2; v_call: TRBV28; d_call: .; cdr3_nt: TGTGCCAGCAGTTTCTACCCTTCAAGCGATGTAGGCTACACCTTC; cdr3_aa: CASSFYPSSDVGYTF
clone_size: once; j_call: TRBJ1-6; v_call: TRBV6-5; d_call: .; cdr3_nt: TGTGGCGCATCAGAGGGCTCCTATAATTCACCCCTCCACTTT; cdr3_aa: CGASEGSYNSPLHF
clone_size: .; j_call: TRBJ2-2; v_call: TRBV15; d_call: TRBD1; cdr3_nt: TGTGCCACCAGCAGAGGGGACAGGAACACCGGGGAGCTGTTTTTT; cdr3_aa: CATSRGDRNTGELFF
clone_size: .; j_call: TRBJ1-1; v_call: TRBV10-3; d_call: TRBD1; cdr3_nt: TGTGCCATCAGTGAAGCTGACAGGGGGAACACTGAAGCTTTCTTT; cdr3_aa: CAISEADRGNTEAFF
clone_size: .; j_call: TRBJ2-2; v_call: TRBV7-7; d_call: .; cdr3_nt: TGTGCTAGCAGCCCAGAGAGAGGGCGCTCCACCGGGGAGCTGTTTTTT; cdr3_aa: CASSPERGRSTGELFF
clone_size: .; j_call: TRBJ1-5; v_call: TRBV7-9; d_call: .; cdr3_nt: TGTGCCAGCAGCCTCGGCGGGGTGGGACAGCCCCAGCATTTT; cdr3_aa: CASSLGGVGQPQHF
clone_size: .; j_call: TRBJ2-3; v_call: TRBV4-1; d_call: TRBD2; cdr3_nt: TGCGCCAGCAGCACCCGGACTAGCTCTGGGACAGATACGCAGTATTTT; cdr3_aa: CASSTRTSSGTDTQYF
clone_size: .; j_call: TRBJ1-1; v_call: TRBV6-5; d_call: TRBD1; cdr3_nt: TGTGCCAGCAGTTACGGGACAGGGGCAAGCGCCACTGAAGCTTTCTTT; cdr3_aa: CASSYGTGASATEAFF
clone_size: .; j_call: TRBJ2-1; v_call: TRBV6-5; d_call: .; cdr3_nt: TGTGCCAGCTCAAAAGGACTCGCATACAATGAGCAGTTCTTC; cdr3_aa: CASSKGLAYNEQFF
clone_size: .; j_call: TRBJ1-5; v_call: TRBV11-3; d_call: .; cdr3_nt: TGTGCCAGCAGCTCACGTATCGGGCTAGGGGATTGCAATCAGCCCCAGCATTTT; cdr3_aa: CASSSRIGLGDCNQPQHF